The count of the clone carrying this T cell receptor (beta chain) is one. Antigen specificity is unknown. This sample was included in a study of T cell responses to AZD1222 COVID-19 vaccine. Study-level background: Second-dose intervals near 4 or 12 weeks were combined.

With 6 bases removed from V and 5 bases from J, the gap between germline ends came to 10 bases. CDR3 length equals 12 residues. The germline CDR1 and CDR2 sequences are MNHEY and SVGAGI. Method: immunoSEQ multiplex PCR; TCRdb's copy keeps in-frame clones and lacks some. The profile shows roughly 100,000 clones, approximately 88% of them singletons. Study-wide results and limits: Donors were largely white British and mainly female; clonal diversity was possibly underestimated. As reported, nearly half of all spike-specific TCRs target variant regions that are unmutated. Along spike, vaccine-associated CD4 TCRs were found throughout, with dominance at 160-218 and 743-854.

This chain uses TRBV6-5 with TRBJ2-5, with D hard to call. Sequences were derived from peripheral blood, sampled on day 0 of AZD1222 vaccination. This TCR was sampled from an adult in good health. The CDR3 DNA follows: TGTGCCAGCAGCCTCGTAGGCGAGACCCAGTACTTC. Protein product: CASSLVGETQYF.